The 18 T cell receptor beta chains below all came from one sample that was sequenced in a study of blood T cell repertoires in COVID-19. The repertoire was sequenced with immunoSEQ multiplex PCR; TCRdb's copy has only in-frame clones and lacks some. The sample has around 60,000 clones, around 83% seen once; the top ten hold roughly a tenth. Sequencing was done on a sample of peripheral blood. The receptors shown here come from a man aged 50 or older with COVID-19, enrolled during active disease.

The chain couples TRBV4-1 to TRBJ1-1; D gene uncertain. This CDR3 has 10 amino acids. Germline V gene lookup returns CDR1 MGHRA and CDR2 YSYEKL. Trimming pared 6 bases from V and 11 bases from J, leaving 10 bases between. CDR3 region: CASRGVEAFF. The CDR3 nucleotides are TGCGCCAGCAGGGGAGTGGAGGCTTTCTTT.

V usage is TRBV2 and J usage is TRBJ2-5; 8 bases align to TRBD1. Trimming cost V 5 bases and J 5 bases; bases outside gene matches: 7. Per the germline V gene, CDR1 is SNHLY and CDR2 is FYNNEI. There are 14 residues in the CDR3. DNA of the CDR3: TGTGCCAGCAGTCCGACTAGACAGGGGGAGACCCAGTACTTC. Protein sequence: CASSPTRQGETQYF.

This chain joins TRBV14 and TRBJ1-1; no reliable D call. The germline gives CDR1 SGHDN, CDR2 FVKESK. Trimming removed 0 bases at V and 3 bases at J, with 11 bases between. This CDR3 comprises 15 residues. The CDR3 loop reads CASSQEPGLDTEAFF. The CDR3 bases are TGTGCCAGCAGCCAAGAACCGGGGTTGGACACTGAAGCTTTCTTT.

The genes are TRBV3-1 (or the pseudogene TRBV3-2) and TRBJ2-5, with TRBD1 as a possible D gene (6 bases). The ends were cut back, 4 bases at V and 3 bases at J, with 12 bases in the middle. The CDR3 is 14 residues long. Germline CDR1 reads LGHDT; CDR2 reads YNNKEL (reference sequence). The CDR3 DNA reads TGTGCCAGCAGCCTCCCGCGGACAGAAGAGACCCAGTACTTC. Translating it yields CASSLPRTEETQYF.

This clone turned up a few times. This chain joins TRBV7-9 and TRBJ1-6; D might be TRBD1 (6 bases). Trimming removed 5 bases from V and 4 bases from J, with 9 bases in between. This CDR3 has 14 residues. Germline CDR1 reads SEHNR; CDR2 reads FQNEAQ (reference sequence). The CDR3 spells CASSRTDYNSPLHF. The CDR3 DNA is TGTGCCAGCAGCCGGACAGATTATAATTCACCCCTCCACTTT.

The chain recombines TRBV24-1 with TRBJ2-2; possible D gene TRBD2, 5 bases. From germline, CDR1 is KGHDR and CDR2 SFDVKD. Trimming pared 9 bases from V and 9 bases from J, leaving 10 bases between. The CDR3 extends over 11 amino acids. CDR3 coding DNA: TGTGCCACCGCGGGCGGCCGGGAGCTGTTTTTT. Encoded protein: CATAGGRELFF.

CDR3 in amino acids: CASSEDSRSPLHF. In DNA, the CDR3 is TGTGCCAGCAGCGAGGATTCCCGTTCACCCCTCCACTTT. The chain couples TRBV25-1 to TRBJ1-6; no reliable D call. V gave up 6 bases and J gave up 9 bases, with 12 bases separating them. CDR1 and CDR2 from the germline V gene are MGHDK and SYGVNS. This CDR3 is built from 13 residues.

The chain uses TRBV2 and TRBJ2-7; 9 bases are a match to TRBD2. V trimming: 6 bases; J trimming: 0 bases; junction bases outside the gene matches: 6. The germline V gene has CDR1 SNHLY and CDR2 FYNNEI. CDR3 length: 15 residues. The CDR3 sequence is CASRDGLASSYEQYF. The CDR3 region has the DNA TGTGCCAGCAGAGATGGACTAGCGAGCTCCTACGAGCAGTACTTC.

The chain employs TRBV5-6 and TRBJ2-1; 8 bases line up with TRBD2. The junction had 9 bases not matched to a gene; V was cut back by 2 bases and J by 8 bases. Germline V CDR1 and CDR2: SGHDT, YYEEEE. The CDR3 is 15 amino acids. CDR3 in DNA: TGTGCCAGCAGCTTCTCGGGAGGGCAAAATGATGAGCAGTTCTTC. As protein: CASSFSGGQNDEQFF. The full variable domain, completed using reference TRBV5-6 and TRBJ2-1, is DAGVTQSPTHLIKTRGQQVTLRCSPKSGHDTVSWYQQALGQGPQFIFQYYEEEERQRGNFPDRFSGHQFPNYSSELNVNALLLGDSALYLCASSFSGGQNDEQFFGPGTRLTVL.

The V and J genes are TRBV9 and TRBJ1-2; D remains unclear. The V gene's germline CDR1 is SGDLS and CDR2 YYNGEE. V was clipped by 1 base and J by 2 bases, with 9 bases between them. The CDR3 loop spans 14 amino acids. CDR3: CASSVQPLNYGYTF. CDR3 coding DNA: TGTGCCAGCAGCGTACAACCTCTAAACTATGGCTACACCTTC.

This clone was detected a few times. The CDR3 reads CASSLGGGPNEQYF. In nucleotides, the CDR3 is TGCGCCAGCAGCTTGGGCGGAGGGCCCAACGAGCAGTACTTC. The V and J genes are TRBV5-1 and TRBJ2-7, with D possibly matching TRBD2 (6 bases). Trimming removed 0 bases at V and 5 bases at J, with 12 bases between. Germline CDR1 reads SGHRS; CDR2 reads YFSETQ. There are 14 residues in the CDR3.

CDR3 nucleotides: TGTGCCAGCAGCGTAGGATTAAAGCGAACTGGGGCCAACGTCCTGACTTTC. Translation gives CASSVGLKRTGANVLTF. This sequence joins TRBV9 and TRBJ2-6, with unresolved D. V lost 0 bases to trimming and J lost 2 bases, with 12 bases between them. The germline CDR1 and CDR2 sequences are SGDLS and YYNGEE. The CDR3 has 17 residues.

J is TRBJ2-7 and V is TRBV3-1 (or the pseudogene TRBV3-2); 8 bases match TRBD1. Germline assignment: CDR1 LGHDT and CDR2 YNNKEL (reference sequence). The CDR3 is 17 amino acids. The V segment lost 4 bases and the J segment 3 bases; nucleotides outside the gene matches: 14. CDR3 DNA: TGTGCCAGCAGCCTAGACATTCCCGGGACAGGTTACTACGAGCAGTACTTC. This encodes CASSLDIPGTGYYEQYF.

This chain joins TRBV7-2 and TRBJ1-5; D perhaps matches TRBD1 (6 bases). V lost 4 bases and J lost 7, with 14 bases in between. The CDR3 extends over 14 amino acids. Germline CDR1 reads SGHTA; CDR2 reads FQGNSA. The CDR3 here is CASSYRTAQQPQHF. DNA for the CDR3: TGTGCCAGCAGCTACCGGACAGCTCAACAGCCCCAGCATTTT.

The chain joins TRBV4-3 to TRBJ1-3; 9 nucleotides align to TRBD1. This CDR3 is built from 15 residues. Germline V gene sequence: CDR1 LGHNA, CDR2 YSLEER. The V segment lost 3 bases and the J segment 4 bases; nucleotides outside the gene matches: 4. The CDR3 is CASSQGDRAGNTIYF. The CDR3 nucleotides are TGCGCCAGCAGCCAGGGGGACAGGGCAGGAAACACCATATATTTT.

This clone came up a few times. This chain joins TRBV18 and TRBJ1-1, with 7 positions matching TRBD1. This CDR3 contains 14 residues. CDR1 and CDR2 from the germline V gene are KGHSH and LQKENI. V lost 1 base and J lost 3; bases outside the gene matches: 2. The DNA of the CDR3 is TGTGCCAGCTCACCACAGGGGGCTTACACTGAAGCTTTCTTT. Residues: CASSPQGAYTEAFF.

This clone appeared a few times. The chain combines TRBV6-5 with TRBJ1-2; the match to TRBD1 covers 9 bases. From germline, CDR1 is MNHEY and CDR2 SVGAGI. The V and J ends lost 2 bases and 8 bases, in that order; junction bases with no gene match: 6. The CDR3 spans 14 residues. The chain's CDR3 is CASSYQGQGVGYTF. The CDR3 DNA is TGTGCCAGCAGTTACCAGGGACAGGGAGTCGGCTACACCTTC.

The chain links TRBV30 to TRBJ1-3; a weak D match, TRBD1 (5 bases). The germline CDR1 and CDR2 sequences are GTSNPN and SVGIG (reference sequence). V lost 7 bases, J lost 4 bases, and 8 bases lay in between. The CDR3 has 11 amino acids. DNA for the CDR3: TGTGCCTTGAACAGGGGAAACACCATATATTTT. Translating it yields CALNRGNTIYF.